This T cell receptor beta chain was identified during a study of regulatory T cells in long-lasting Graves disease. Notes on this clonotype: Its antigen is not identified. A read error may explain this, as a much larger clone is one base away.

The time point denotes: newly diagnosed GD, antithyroid drugs for less than 3 months. Following extraction of RNA from PBMCs, that RNA was used to make the TCR library. Collection of peripheral blood (approximately 9 milliliters) was done using EDTA tubes. Study conclusions and caveats: Among samples with persistent disease, TRBV28, TRBJ1-2 and TRBJ2-5 were favored.

Construction of TCR beta libraries relied on iRepertoire HTBI primers and on Arm-PCR targeting CDR3 regions. TCRdb processed the multiplex PCR reads anew with MiXCR; each CDR3 protein has one entry. This sample has some 250,000 distinct CDR3 sequences, with about 17% found just once. The CDR3 is made up of 14 amino acids. Looked up from germline, CDR1 is LNHDA and CDR2 is SQIVND (reference sequence). These data also formed part of another study, on T cells in Graves' hyperthyroidism and ophthalmopathy. That study reports: Thyroid ultrasound, orbital computed tomography, clinical symptoms, and serum thyroxine and TRAb underpinned diagnoses. Ophthalmopathy, as predicted by the model, came a median roughly 6.5 months after the prediction.

The sample consisted of peripheral blood mononuclear cells (PBMCs), taken at new diagnosis, from a patient treated with antithyroid drugs. This chain connects TRBV19 to TRBJ1-1; TRBD1 agrees at 8 bases. This clonotype originated in a woman aged 25 to 39 with Graves disease. The CDR3 loop reads CASRTGDLPTEASF. DNA of the CDR3: TGTGCCAGTAGGACAGGGGACTTACCTACTGAAGCTTCCTTT.